Reported below is one T cell receptor beta chain. Time point of the sample: blood at routine non-recurrence follow-up after resection. No cell sorting; template was whole RNA from tumor, lung tissue or PBMC. This entry is derived from a study of spatial heterogeneity in lung cancer. Study in general: The approximately 72 donors had untreated early-stage non-small cell lung cancer. The study sequenced follow-up PBMC samples when they were available, at a median of approximately 2 years after resection. Unique TCR and UMI combinations averaged more than ten appearances each in raw reads.

Every molecule of TCR cDNA had its own unique molecular identifier. TCRdb independently ran MiXCR on the 5' RACE reads; one entry per CDR3 protein. The sample has under 150,000 distinct CDR3 sequences, 9% to 15% seen once. The receptor comes from a male donor with early-stage non-small cell lung cancer. The input for sequencing was PBMCs, taken at follow-up.

CDR3 nucleotides: TGCGCCAGCAGCCAAGATCGCGGGGACACTTTCAGGGGCTACACCTTC. Residues: CASSQDRGDTFRGYTF. J is TRBJ1-2 and V is TRBV4-1, with D possibly matching TRBD1 (6 bases). V lost 0 bases to trimming and J lost 8 bases, with 19 bases between them. This CDR3 is built from 16 residues. The V gene's germline CDR1 is MGHRA and CDR2 YSYEKL.